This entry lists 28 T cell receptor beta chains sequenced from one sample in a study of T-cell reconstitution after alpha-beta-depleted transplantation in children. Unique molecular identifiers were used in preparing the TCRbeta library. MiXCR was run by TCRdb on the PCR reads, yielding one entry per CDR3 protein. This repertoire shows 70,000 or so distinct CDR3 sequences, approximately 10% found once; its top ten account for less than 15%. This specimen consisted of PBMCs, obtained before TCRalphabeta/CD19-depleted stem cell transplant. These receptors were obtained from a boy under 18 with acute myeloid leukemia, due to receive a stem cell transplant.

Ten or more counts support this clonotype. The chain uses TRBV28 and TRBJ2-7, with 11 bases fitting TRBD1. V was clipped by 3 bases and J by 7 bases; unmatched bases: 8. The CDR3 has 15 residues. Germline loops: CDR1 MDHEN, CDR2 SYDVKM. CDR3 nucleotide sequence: TGTGCCAGCAGTTTCGGACAGGGGGCAAGGGGAGAGCAGTACTTC. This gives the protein CASSFGQGARGEQYF.

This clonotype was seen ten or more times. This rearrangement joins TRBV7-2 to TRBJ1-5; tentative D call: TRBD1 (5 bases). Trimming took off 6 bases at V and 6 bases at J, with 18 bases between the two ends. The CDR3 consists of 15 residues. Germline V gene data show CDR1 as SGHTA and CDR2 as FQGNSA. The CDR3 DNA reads TGTGCCAGCAGTCAATTAGTAAGGGGAAGTCAGCCCCAGCATTTT. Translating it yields CASSQLVRGSQPQHF.

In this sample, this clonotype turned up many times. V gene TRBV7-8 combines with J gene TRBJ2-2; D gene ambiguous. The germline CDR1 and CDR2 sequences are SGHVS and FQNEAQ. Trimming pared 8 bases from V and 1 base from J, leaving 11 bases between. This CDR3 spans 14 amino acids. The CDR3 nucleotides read TGTGCCAGCCGCCCGGGCAGGAACACCGGGGAGCTGTTTTTT. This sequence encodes CASRPGRNTGELFF.

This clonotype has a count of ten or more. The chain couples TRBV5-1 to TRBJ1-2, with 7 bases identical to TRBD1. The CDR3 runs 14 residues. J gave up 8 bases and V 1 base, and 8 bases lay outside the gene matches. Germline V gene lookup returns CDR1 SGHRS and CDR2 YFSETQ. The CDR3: CASSLTGEIRGYTF. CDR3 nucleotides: TGCGCCAGCAGCTTGACAGGGGAGATTCGGGGCTACACCTTC.

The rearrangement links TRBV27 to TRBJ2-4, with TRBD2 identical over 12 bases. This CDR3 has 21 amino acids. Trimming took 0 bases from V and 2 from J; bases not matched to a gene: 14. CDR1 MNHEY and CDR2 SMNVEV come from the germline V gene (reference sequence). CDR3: CASSLSATSGSTSFTKNIQYF. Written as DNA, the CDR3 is TGTGCCAGCAGTTTATCGGCGACTAGCGGGAGTACTTCTTTTACCAAAAACATTCAGTACTTC.

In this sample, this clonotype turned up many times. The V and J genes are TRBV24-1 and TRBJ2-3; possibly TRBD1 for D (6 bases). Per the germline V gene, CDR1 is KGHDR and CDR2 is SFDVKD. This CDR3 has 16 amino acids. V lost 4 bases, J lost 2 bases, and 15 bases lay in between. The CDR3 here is CATSDPKQGFTDTQYF. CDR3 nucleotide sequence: TGTGCCACCAGTGACCCGAAACAGGGATTCACAGATACGCAGTATTTT.

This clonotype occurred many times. The CDR3 sequence: CASSLSSGRANEQFF. As DNA, the CDR3 is TGTGCCAGCAGCCTTTCTAGCGGGAGGGCCAATGAGCAGTTCTTC. The chain is built from TRBV7-9 and TRBJ2-1, with 12 bases identical to TRBD2. Germline trimming cut 5 bases from V and 6 bases from J; bases unmatched to any gene: 5. CDR3 length: 15 amino acids. CDR1 and CDR2 from the germline V gene are SEHNR and FQNEAQ (reference sequence).

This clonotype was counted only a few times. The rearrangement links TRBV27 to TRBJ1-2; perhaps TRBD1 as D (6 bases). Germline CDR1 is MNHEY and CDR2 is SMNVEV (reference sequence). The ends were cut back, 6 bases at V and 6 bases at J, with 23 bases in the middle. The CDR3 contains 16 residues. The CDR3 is CASRQRGASRRDGYTF. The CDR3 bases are TGTGCCAGCAGACAAAGGGGGGCCAGCCGCCGAGATGGCTACACCTTC.

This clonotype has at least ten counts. The CDR3 here is CASTLGGRTGELFF. DNA of the CDR3: TGTGCCAGCACCTTGGGGGGGCGCACCGGGGAGCTGTTTTTT. The chain has TRBV27 and TRBJ2-2; D is perhaps TRBD2 (7 bases). Germline-derived CDR1 and CDR2 are MNHEY and SMNVEV (reference sequence). V dropped 7 bases and J dropped 4 bases, with 13 bases sitting between them. The CDR3 has 14 amino acids.

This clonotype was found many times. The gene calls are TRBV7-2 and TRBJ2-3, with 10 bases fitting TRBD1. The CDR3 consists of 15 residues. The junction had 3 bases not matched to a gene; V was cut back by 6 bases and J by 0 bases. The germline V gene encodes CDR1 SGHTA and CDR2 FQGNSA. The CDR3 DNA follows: TGTGCCAGCAGGTTGACAGGGGGCAGCACAGATACGCAGTATTTT. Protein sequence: CASRLTGGSTDTQYF. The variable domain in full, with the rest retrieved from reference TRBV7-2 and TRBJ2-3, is GAGVSQSPSNKVTEKGKDVELRCDPISGHTALYWYRQSLGQGLEFLIYFQGNSAPDKSGLPSDRFSAERTGGSVSTLTIQRTQQEDSAVYLCASRLTGGSTDTQYFGPGTRLTVL.

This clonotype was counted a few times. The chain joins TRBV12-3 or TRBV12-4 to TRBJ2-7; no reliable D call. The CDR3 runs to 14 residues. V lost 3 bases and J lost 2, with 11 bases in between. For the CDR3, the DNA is TGTGCCAGCAGTTTGGAGCCTGGCCCCTACGAGCAGTACTTC. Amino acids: CASSLEPGPYEQYF.

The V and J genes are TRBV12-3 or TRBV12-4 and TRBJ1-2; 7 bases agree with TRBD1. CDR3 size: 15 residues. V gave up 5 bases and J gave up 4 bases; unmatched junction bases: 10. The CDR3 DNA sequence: TGTGCCAGCAGTCCTTGGGACAGCCGGGGCTATGGCTACACCTTC. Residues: CASSPWDSRGYGYTF.

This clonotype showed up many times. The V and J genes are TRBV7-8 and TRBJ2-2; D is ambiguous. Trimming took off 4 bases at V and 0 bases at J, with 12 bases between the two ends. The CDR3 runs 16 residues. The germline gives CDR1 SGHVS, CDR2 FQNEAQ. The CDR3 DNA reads TGTGCCAGCAGCTCCCAGCGCCTCGCGAACACCGGGGAGCTGTTTTTT. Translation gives CASSSQRLANTGELFF.

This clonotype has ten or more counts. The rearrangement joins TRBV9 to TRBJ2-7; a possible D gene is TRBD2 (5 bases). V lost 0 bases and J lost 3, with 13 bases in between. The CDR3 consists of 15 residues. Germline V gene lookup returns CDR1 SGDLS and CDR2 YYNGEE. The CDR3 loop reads CASSVGTSRDYEQYF. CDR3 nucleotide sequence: TGTGCCAGCAGCGTAGGGACTTCCCGGGACTACGAGCAGTACTTC. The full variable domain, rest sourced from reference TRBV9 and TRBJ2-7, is DSGVTQTPKHLITATGQRVTLRCSPRSGDLSVYWYQQSLDQGLQFLIQYYNGEERAKGNILERFSAQQFPDLHSELNLSSLELGDSALYFCASSVGTSRDYEQYFGPGTRLTVT.

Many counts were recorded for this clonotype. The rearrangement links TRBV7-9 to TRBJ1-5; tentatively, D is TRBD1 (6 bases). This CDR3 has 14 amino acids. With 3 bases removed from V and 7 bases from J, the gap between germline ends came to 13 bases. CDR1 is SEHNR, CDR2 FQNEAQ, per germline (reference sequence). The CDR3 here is CASSLATGNQPQHF. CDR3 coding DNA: TGTGCCAGCAGCTTGGCTACAGGGAACCAGCCCCAGCATTTT. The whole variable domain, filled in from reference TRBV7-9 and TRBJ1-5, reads DTGVSQNPRHKITKRGQNVTFRCDPISEHNRLYWYRQTLGQGPEFLTYFQNEAQLEKSRLLSDRFSAERPKGSFSTLEIQRTEQGDSAMYLCASSLATGNQPQHFGDGTRLSIL.

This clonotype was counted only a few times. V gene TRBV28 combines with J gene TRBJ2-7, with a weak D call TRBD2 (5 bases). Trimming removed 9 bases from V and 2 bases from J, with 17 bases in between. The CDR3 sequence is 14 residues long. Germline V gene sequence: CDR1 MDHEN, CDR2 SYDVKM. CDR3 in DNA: TGTGCCAGTTGTATAGGACTTTCCCCCTACGAGCAGTACTTC. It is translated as CASCIGLSPYEQYF.

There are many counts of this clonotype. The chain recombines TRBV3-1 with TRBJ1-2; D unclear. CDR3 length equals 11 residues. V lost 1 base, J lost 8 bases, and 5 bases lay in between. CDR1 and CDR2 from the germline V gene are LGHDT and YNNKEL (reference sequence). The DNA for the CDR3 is TGTGCCAGCAGCCAAGGCGAAGGCTACACCTTC. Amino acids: CASSQGEGYTF.

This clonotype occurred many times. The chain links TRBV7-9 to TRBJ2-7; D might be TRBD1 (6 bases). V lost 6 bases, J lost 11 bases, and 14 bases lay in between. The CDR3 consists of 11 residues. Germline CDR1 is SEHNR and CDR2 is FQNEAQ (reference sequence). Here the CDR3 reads CASSRWGREYF. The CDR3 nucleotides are TGTGCCAGCAGTAGGTGGGGGCGGGAGTACTTC.

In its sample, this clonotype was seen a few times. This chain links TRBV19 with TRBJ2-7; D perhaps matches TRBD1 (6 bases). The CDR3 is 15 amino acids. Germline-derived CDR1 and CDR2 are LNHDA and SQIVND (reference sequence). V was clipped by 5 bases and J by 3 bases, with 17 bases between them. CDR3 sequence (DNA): TGTGCCAGTAGTCAGAACTCACAGGGTATCTACGAGCAGTACTTC. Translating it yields CASSQNSQGIYEQYF.

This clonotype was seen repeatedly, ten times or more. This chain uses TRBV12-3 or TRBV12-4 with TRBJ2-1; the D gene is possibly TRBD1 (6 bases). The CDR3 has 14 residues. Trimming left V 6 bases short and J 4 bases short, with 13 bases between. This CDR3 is CASSQADRYNEQFF. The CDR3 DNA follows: TGTGCCAGCAGCCAGGCCGACAGGTACAATGAGCAGTTCTTC.

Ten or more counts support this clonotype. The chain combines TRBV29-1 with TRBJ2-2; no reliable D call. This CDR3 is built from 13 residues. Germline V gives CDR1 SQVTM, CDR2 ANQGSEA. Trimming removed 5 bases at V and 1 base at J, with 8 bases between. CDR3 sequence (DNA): TGCAGCGTTATCGACCGGAACACCGGGGAGCTGTTTTTT. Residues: CSVIDRNTGELFF.

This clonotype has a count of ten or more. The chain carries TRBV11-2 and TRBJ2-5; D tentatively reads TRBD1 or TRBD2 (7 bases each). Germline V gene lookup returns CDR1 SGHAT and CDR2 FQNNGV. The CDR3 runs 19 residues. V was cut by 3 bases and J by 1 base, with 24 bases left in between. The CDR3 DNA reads TGTGCCAGCAGCTTTCCTACAACCCTAGCGGAGGGGGCCCAAGAGACCCAGTACTTC. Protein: CASSFPTTLAEGAQETQYF.

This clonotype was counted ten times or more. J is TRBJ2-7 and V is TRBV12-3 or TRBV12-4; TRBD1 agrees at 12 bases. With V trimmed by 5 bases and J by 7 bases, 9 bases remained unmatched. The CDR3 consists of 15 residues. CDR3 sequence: CASSPWDRGHGEQYF. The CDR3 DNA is TGTGCCAGCAGTCCGTGGGACAGGGGGCATGGGGAGCAGTACTTC.

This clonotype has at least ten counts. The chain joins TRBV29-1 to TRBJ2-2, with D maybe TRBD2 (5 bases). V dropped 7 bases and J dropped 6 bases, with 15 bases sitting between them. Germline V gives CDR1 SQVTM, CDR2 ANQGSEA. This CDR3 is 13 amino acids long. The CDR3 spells CSAASGLPGELFF. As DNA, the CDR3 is TGCAGCGCGGCCTCAGGACTCCCCGGGGAGCTGTTTTTT.

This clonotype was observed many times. In DNA, the CDR3 is TGCGCCAGCAGCCAAGAGGAACTCCAATACGGGGGCCAGCCCCAGCATTTT. This translates into CASSQEELQYGGQPQHF. The chain carries TRBV4-1 and TRBJ1-5; TRBD1 might be the D (6 bases). Trimming shortened V by 0 bases and J by 7 bases, and 19 bases separated the two germline ends. Germline loops: CDR1 MGHRA, CDR2 YSYEKL. The CDR3 extends over 17 amino acids.

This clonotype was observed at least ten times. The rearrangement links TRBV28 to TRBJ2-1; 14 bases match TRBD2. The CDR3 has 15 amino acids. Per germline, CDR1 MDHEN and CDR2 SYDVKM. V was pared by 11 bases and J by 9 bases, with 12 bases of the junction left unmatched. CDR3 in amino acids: CASDPGLAGVGEQFF. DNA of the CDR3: TGTGCCTCCGACCCGGGACTAGCGGGAGTGGGTGAGCAGTTCTTC.

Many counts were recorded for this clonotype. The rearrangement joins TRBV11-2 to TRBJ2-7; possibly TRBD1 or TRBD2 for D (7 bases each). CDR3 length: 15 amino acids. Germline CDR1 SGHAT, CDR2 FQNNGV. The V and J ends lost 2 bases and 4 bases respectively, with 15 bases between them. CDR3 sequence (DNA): TGTGCCAGCAGCTTAACGTCAGCGGGACAGTACGAGCAGTACTTC. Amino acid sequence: CASSLTSAGQYEQYF.

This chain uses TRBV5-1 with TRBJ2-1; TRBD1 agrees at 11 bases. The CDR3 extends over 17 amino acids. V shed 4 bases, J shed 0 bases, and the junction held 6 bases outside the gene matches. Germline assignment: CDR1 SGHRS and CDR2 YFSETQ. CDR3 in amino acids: CASSTGTGGSSYNEQFF. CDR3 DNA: TGCGCCAGCAGCACAGGGACAGGGGGTAGCTCCTACAATGAGCAGTTCTTC.